The sequence of this T cell receptor (beta chain) was determined in a study of response to subunit inactivated influenza vaccine. The sample holds many counts of this clonotype. V lost 3 bases, J lost 4 bases, and 5 bases stayed unmatched. Germline V gives CDR1 DFQATT, CDR2 SNEGSKA (reference sequence). The CDR3 is 16 amino acids. TCRdb re-called the RT-PCR reads with MiXCR, one entry per CDR3 protein. This sample has a few hundred thousand distinct CDR3 sequences, with approximately 10% found just once. The sample was also linked to a second study, of T cells expressing NK-cell markers. That source adds: Beta-chain TCR cDNA was generated via 5'RACE template switching with UMIs. From sorted CD3+CD56+NKG2C+, CD3+CD56+NKG2C- and CD3+CD56-NKG2C+ T cells came the TCR beta repertoires. Top CD8+ clonotypes included the dominant CD3+CD56+NKG2C+ clonotypes in 6 or 7 donors. Specificity for HCMV among expanded NKG2C+ T cell clones was not established.

The receptor's source is a middle-aged man who received an inactivated influenza vaccine. Sequencing used PBMCs from blood, obtained on the day of vaccination. The rearrangement links TRBV20-1 to TRBJ2-1, with 14 bases aligning to TRBD2. The CDR3 reads CSASRLAGGHYNEQFF. CDR3 coding DNA: TGCAGTGCTAGCCGACTAGCGGGGGGGCATTACAATGAGCAGTTCTTC.